Below, 22 T cell receptor beta chains from the same sample are listed, as sequenced in a study of blood T cell repertoires in COVID-19 (dated by TCRdb to the early 2020s). Library creation used the immunoSEQ multiplex PCR assay. In TCRdb, the immuneACCESS table is reduced to in-frame sequences with V and J assigned. These tables do not hold every clone; where another copy was compared, an unresolved V gene accounts for under half, and the others remain unexplained. This sample comprises around 190,000 clones, roughly 88% of them detected only once. 5% to 7% of the sample is in the top ten clones. Material: PBMCs or T cells enriched from blood (not recorded which). The source is a man aged 40-49 years with acute COVID-19.

The table lists this clone with a few counts. This chain uses TRBV16 with TRBJ1-5; D uncertain. Germline V gene sequence: CDR1 KGHSY, CDR2 FQNENV. V lost 6 bases to trimming and J lost 1 base, with 10 bases between them. The CDR3 covers 14 residues. The CDR3 region is CASSESDSNQPQHF. Written as DNA, the CDR3 is TGTGCCAGCAGTGAGAGCGACAGCAATCAGCCCCAGCATTTT.

The chain combines TRBV18 with TRBJ1-1, with a weak D call TRBD1 (6 bases). V gave up 6 bases and J gave up 1 base, with 15 bases separating them. Germline CDR1 KGHSH, CDR2 LQKENI. This CDR3 has 15 residues. Here the CDR3 reads CASSPGQPRNTEAFF. For the CDR3, the DNA is TGTGCCAGCTCCCCAGGACAGCCAAGGAACACTGAAGCTTTCTTT. Using reference TRBV18 and TRBJ1-1 for the parts outside the CDR3, the full variable domain is NAGVMQNPRHLVRRRGQEARLRCSPMKGHSHVYWYRQLPEEGLKFMVYLQKENIIDESGMPKERFSAEFPKEGPSILRIQQVVRGDSAAYFCASSPGQPRNTEAFFGQGTRLTVV.

The chain recombines TRBV28 with TRBJ2-5; 10 positions agree with TRBD2. Germline values: CDR1 MDHEN, CDR2 SYDVKM. This CDR3 comprises 15 residues. J lost 6 bases, V lost 7 bases, and 11 bases had no gene match. For the CDR3, the DNA is TGTGCCAGCATTGGGAGGAGCGGGAGGGCTAAGACCCAGTACTTC. Translated, it gives CASIGRSGRAKTQYF.

The chain uses TRBV3-1 (or the pseudogene TRBV3-2) and TRBJ1-1; D is possibly TRBD1 (6 bases). The germline V gene has CDR1 LGHDT and CDR2 YNNKEL (reference sequence). The CDR3 is 12 residues long. V lost 1 base, J lost 8 bases, and 8 bases lay in between. The CDR3 reads CASSQVTGEAFF. DNA of the CDR3: TGTGCCAGCAGCCAAGTCACAGGGGAAGCTTTCTTT.

The J gene is TRBJ1-5, the V gene TRBV29-1, with 8 positions matching TRBD1. CDR1 and CDR2 (germline): SQVTM, ANQGSEA. This CDR3 is 13 amino acids long. V shed 5 bases, J shed 6 bases, and the junction held 6 bases outside the gene matches. CDR3 in DNA: TGCAGCGTTTCCCCAGGGGGCGCTCAGCCCCAGCATTTT. It specifies CSVSPGGAQPQHF.

The genes are TRBV24-1 and TRBJ2-2, with TRBD1 matching over 7 bases. With V trimmed by 4 bases and J by 4 bases, 5 bases remained unmatched. Germline CDR1 is KGHDR and CDR2 is SFDVKD. The CDR3 runs to 15 residues. The CDR3 is CATSDPDRATGELFF. CDR3 in DNA: TGTGCCACCAGTGACCCTGACAGGGCCACCGGGGAGCTGTTTTTT.

The chain recombines TRBV6-2 or TRBV6-3 with TRBJ1-5; TRBD1 might be the D (6 bases). Germline-derived CDR1 and CDR2 are MNHEY and SVGEGT. V lost 0 bases, J lost 2 bases, and 14 bases lay in between. The CDR3 consists of 17 residues. The CDR3 loop is CASSYSNRVGGNQPQHF. The CDR3 DNA reads as TGTGCCAGCAGTTACTCGAACAGGGTAGGGGGCAATCAGCCCCAGCATTTT.

The CDR3 loop reads CASTRTSGTMTYTGELFF. CDR3 DNA: TGTGCCAGCACCCGGACTAGCGGGACGATGACTTACACCGGGGAGCTGTTTTTT. V usage is TRBV9 and J usage is TRBJ2-2; the match to TRBD2 covers 12 bases. Trimming at V came to 6 bases and at J to 3 bases, leaving 12 bases not matched to a gene. Germline V gives CDR1 SGDLS, CDR2 YYNGEE. There are 18 residues in the CDR3.

Here the CDR3 DNA reads TGTGCCAGTACCCCCACGCGGACACACCCCTATGGCTACACCTTC. Its translation: CASTPTRTHPYGYTF. V gene TRBV19 combines with J gene TRBJ1-2, with TRBD1 as a possible D gene (5 bases). V was cut by 7 bases and J by 4 bases, with 19 bases left in between. The length of the CDR3 is 15 residues. CDR1 is LNHDA and CDR2 is SQIVND in the germline V gene (reference sequence). Variable domain in full (rest from reference TRBV19 and TRBJ1-2): DGGITQSPKYLFRKEGQNVTLSCEQNLNHDAMYWYRQDPGQGLRLIYYSQIVNDFQKGDIAEGYSVSREKKESFPLTVTSAQKNPTAFYLCASTPTRTHPYGYTFGSGTRLTVV.

The gene calls are TRBV27 and TRBJ1-3; 9 bases are shared with TRBD1. The J segment lost 4 bases and the V segment lost 8 bases, leaving 9 bases of the junction unmatched. CDR3 length: 15 amino acids. Germline CDR1 is MNHEY and CDR2 is SMNVEV (reference sequence). This chain's CDR3 is CASSKGGTGGNTIYF. CDR3 bases: TGTGCCAGCTCGAAGGGTGGGACAGGGGGAAACACCATATATTTT.

The V call is TRBV28, the J call TRBJ2-7, with 8 bases fitting TRBD2. This CDR3 contains 14 residues. The junction had 14 bases not matched to a gene; V was cut back by 7 bases and J by 9 bases. Germline V gene data show CDR1 as MDHEN and CDR2 as SYDVKM. In nucleotides, the CDR3 is TGTGCCAGCAATCCGGGACTAGGTCTCTTTGTGCAGTACTTC. This translates into CASNPGLGLFVQYF.

The V gene is TRBV19, the J gene TRBJ2-3; 11 bases are shared with TRBD1. The CDR3 runs 13 residues. CDR1 LNHDA and CDR2 SQIVND come from the germline V gene (reference sequence). V dropped 6 bases and J dropped 4; count of bases not matched to a gene: 0. The CDR3 bases are TGTGCCAGTAGGGACAGGGGGCCAGATACGCAGTATTTT. It translates to CASRDRGPDTQYF.

V usage is TRBV5-5 and J usage is TRBJ2-7; the D is unclear. There are 14 residues in the CDR3. The germline V and J ends were trimmed by 2 bases and 0 bases, with 9 bases remaining between them. Germline V lookup: CDR1 SGHKS, CDR2 YYEKEE (reference sequence). The CDR3: CASSLDTASYEQYF. As DNA, the CDR3 is TGTGCCAGCAGCTTAGACACCGCCTCCTACGAGCAGTACTTC.

This chain connects TRBV5-1 to TRBJ2-5; the D gene is possibly TRBD2 (6 bases). Germline V gene lookup returns CDR1 SGHRS and CDR2 YFSETQ. V was clipped by 1 base and J by 3 bases, with 7 bases between them. The CDR3 spans 13 residues. CDR3 DNA: TGCGCCAGCAGCTTGTCGGGAGAAGAGACCCAGTACTTC. It yields the protein CASSLSGEETQYF.

V gene TRBV5-1 combines with J gene TRBJ2-1; 8 nucleotides line up with TRBD1. The V and J ends lost 4 bases and 6 bases, in that order; junction bases with no gene match: 9. The CDR3 totals 15 residues. Germline-derived CDR1 and CDR2 are SGHRS and YFSETQ. The CDR3 nucleotides read TGCGCCAGCAGCACCGGGACAGGTCGGGTCAATGAGCAGTTCTTC. As protein: CASSTGTGRVNEQFF.

V is TRBV19 and J is TRBJ1-1; the D is unclear. Per germline, CDR1 LNHDA and CDR2 SQIVND (reference sequence). V was clipped by 6 bases and J by 3 bases, with 5 bases between them. CDR3 length: 11 amino acids. CDR3 sequence (DNA): TGTGCCAGTAGATCGGACACTGAAGCTTTCTTT. Residues: CASRSDTEAFF.

The chain has TRBV11-2 and TRBJ2-5, with D hard to call. V gave up 3 bases and J gave up 4 bases, with 9 bases separating them. In germline, CDR1 is SGHAT, CDR2 FQNNGV. The CDR3 is 13 residues long. DNA of the CDR3: TGTGCCAGCAGCTTCCGTCTCGGAGAGACCCAGTACTTC. Its protein product is CASSFRLGETQYF.

In its sample, this clone was seen once. This chain links TRBV5-1 with TRBJ2-7; 14 bases agree with TRBD2. The CDR3 runs to 16 residues. Germline-derived CDR1 and CDR2 are SGHRS and YFSETQ. Trimming at V came to 0 bases and at J to 5 bases, leaving 4 bases not matched to a gene. CDR3 DNA: TGCGCCAGCAGCTTGGGGGGACTAGCGGGAGTAGACGAGCAGTACTTC. Translation: CASSLGGLAGVDEQYF.

The chain employs TRBV29-1 and TRBJ2-3; 9 bases align to TRBD2. V gave up 0 bases and J gave up 4 bases; unmatched junction bases: 5. The CDR3 is 15 amino acids. Looked up from germline, CDR1 is SQVTM and CDR2 is ANQGSEA. CDR3 bases: TGCAGCGTTGAAGATCTGGCGGGAGGGGCAGATACGCAGTATTTT. Protein sequence: CSVEDLAGGADTQYF.

The V gene is TRBV5-5, the J gene TRBJ2-2, with 7 bases that match TRBD1. The V gene's germline CDR1 is SGHKS and CDR2 YYEKEE (reference sequence). The junction had 6 bases not matched to a gene; V was cut back by 4 bases and J by 3 bases. CDR3 length: 15 amino acids. The CDR3 here is CASSVRQGDTGELFF. As DNA, the CDR3 is TGTGCCAGCAGCGTCCGACAGGGAGACACCGGGGAGCTGTTTTTT.

The chain employs TRBV4-1 and TRBJ2-7; 9 bases line up with TRBD1. This CDR3 spans 15 amino acids. Germline CDR1 and CDR2: MGHRA and YSYEKL. The V and J ends lost 2 bases and 11 bases, in that order; junction bases with no gene match: 13. CDR3 region: CASSQMTGTGTFEYF. The CDR3 coding sequence is TGCGCCAGCAGCCAAATGACCGGGACAGGGACATTTGAGTACTTC.

This chain links TRBV18 with TRBJ2-2; 12 bases fit TRBD2. Germline lookup yields CDR1 KGHSH and CDR2 LQKENI. The CDR3 has 16 residues. Trimming took 5 bases from V and 1 from J; bases not matched to a gene: 2. The CDR3 DNA reads as TGTGCCAGCTCATGGGGACTAGCGGGGAACACCGGGGAGCTGTTTTTT. Its translation is CASSWGLAGNTGELFF. The full variable domain, rest sourced from reference TRBV18 and TRBJ2-2, is NAGVMQNPRHLVRRRGQEARLRCSPMKGHSHVYWYRQLPEEGLKFMVYLQKENIIDESGMPKERFSAEFPKEGPSILRIQQVVRGDSAAYFCASSWGLAGNTGELFFGEGSRLTVL.